Here is one T cell receptor (beta chain) with its context. What it binds is unknown. The data were taken from a study of beta chain features in type 1 diabetes. Study at large: All samples together contributed 85 million to 120 million sorted cells for examination. General study findings and limits: Patients and controls would share equally any PCR tilt toward shorter templates. All four CD4+ subsets of Type 1 diabetes patients contained TCRB CDR3s that were moderately but significantly shorter.

Per the germline V gene, CDR1 is MNHNS and CDR2 is SASEGT. The V and J ends lost 4 bases and 2 bases respectively, with 5 bases between them. The CDR3 totals 12 residues. Since all of the isolated RNA was reverse transcribed, expressed TCRB transcripts were what got sequenced. Profiling relied on immunoSEQ multiplex PCR, and the TCRdb table lists in-frame clones only, not all of them. The data show 400,000 or so clones, roughly 12% seen once. This sequence originates from a woman between 18 and 29 years old with type 1 diabetes. Sequenced: naive CD4+ T cells from blood. The V gene is TRBV6-1, the J gene TRBJ2-5; no reliable D call. In DNA, the CDR3 is TGTGCCAGCAGTGTCAGTCAAGAGACCCAGTACTTC. This translates into CASSVSQETQYF.